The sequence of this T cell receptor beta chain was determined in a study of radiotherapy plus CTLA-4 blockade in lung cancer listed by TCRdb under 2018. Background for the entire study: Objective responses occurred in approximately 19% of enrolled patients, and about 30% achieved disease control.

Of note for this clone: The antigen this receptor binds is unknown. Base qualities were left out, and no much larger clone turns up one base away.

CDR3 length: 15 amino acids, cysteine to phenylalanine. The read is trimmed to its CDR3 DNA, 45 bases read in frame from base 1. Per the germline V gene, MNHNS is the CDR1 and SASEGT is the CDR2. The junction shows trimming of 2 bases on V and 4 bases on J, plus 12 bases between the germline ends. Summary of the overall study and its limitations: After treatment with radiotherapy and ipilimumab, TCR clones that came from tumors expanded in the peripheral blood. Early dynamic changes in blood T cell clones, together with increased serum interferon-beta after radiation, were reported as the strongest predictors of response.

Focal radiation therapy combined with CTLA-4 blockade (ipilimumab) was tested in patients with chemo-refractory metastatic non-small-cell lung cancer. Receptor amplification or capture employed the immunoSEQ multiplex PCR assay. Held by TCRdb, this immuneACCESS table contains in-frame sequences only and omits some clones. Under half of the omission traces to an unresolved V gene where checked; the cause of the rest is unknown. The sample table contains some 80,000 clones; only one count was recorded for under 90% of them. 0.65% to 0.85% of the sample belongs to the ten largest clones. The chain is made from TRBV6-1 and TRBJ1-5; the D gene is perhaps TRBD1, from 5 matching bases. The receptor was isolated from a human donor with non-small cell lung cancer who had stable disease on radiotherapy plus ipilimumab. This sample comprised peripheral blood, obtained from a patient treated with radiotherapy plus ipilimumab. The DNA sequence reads TGTGCCAGCAGTGAACTCCGGGGCCCTAATCAGCCCCAGCATTTT. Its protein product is CASSELRGPNQPQHF.